The T cell receptor beta chain described here comes from a study of T cells in Graves' hyperthyroidism and ophthalmopathy. Turning to the study itself: Peripheral blood samples were taken at initial diagnosis, prior to any treatment.

Amplification of TCR beta CDR3 regions was performed using RNA transcripts as template. HTBI primers were used for first-round RT-PCR of the TCR CDR3. TCRdb reprocessed the multiplex PCR reads with MiXCR, giving one entry per CDR3 protein. The data hold a few hundred thousand distinct CDR3 sequences, with roughly 13% observed a single time. Regarding this clonotype: Given a much more abundant clone one base away, this may be a read error.

The receptor comes from a middle-aged woman with Graves' ophthalmopathy. Input material: blood.

CDR3 in DNA: TGTGCCACCAGTGACTGGACTGGCGGGAGGGCCGCTGAGCAGTTCTTC. Protein sequence: CATSDWTGGRAAEQFF. V and J are TRBV24-1 and TRBJ2-1; 9 bases are a match to TRBD2. V dropped 4 bases and J dropped 9; count of bases not matched to a gene: 12. The CDR3 sequence is 16 residues long. Germline values: CDR1 KGHDR, CDR2 SFDVKD.